The 20 T cell receptor beta chains presented below share a single source sample, sequenced in a study of T cells in Graves' hyperthyroidism and ophthalmopathy. RNA transcripts gave rise to amplified TCR beta CDR3 regions. Researchers ran a first-round RT-PCR on the TCR CDR3 using the HTBI primer set. Using its own MiXCR run on the multiplex PCR reads, TCRdb lists one record per CDR3 protein. The top ten hold around two fifths of the sample, which has roughly 99,000 distinct CDR3 sequences, more than 15% seen once. Sequencing was done on a sample of blood. These receptor sequences come from a woman between 45 and 65 years old with Graves' hyperthyroidism.

This clonotype was recorded many times. The chain recombines TRBV9 with TRBJ2-1; 11 bases are a match to TRBD2. The V gene's germline CDR1 is SGDLS and CDR2 YYNGEE. The CDR3 is made up of 14 amino acids. Trimming cost V 4 bases and J 7 bases; bases outside gene matches: 4. In DNA, the CDR3 is TGTGCCAGCAGCATCCGGACTAGCGGGAATGAGCAGTTCTTC. Its protein is CASSIRTSGNEQFF.

This clonotype was detected ten times or more. The chain couples TRBV28 to TRBJ1-4; 8 bases match TRBD1. From germline, CDR1 is MDHEN and CDR2 SYDVKM. The CDR3 contains 13 residues. V was clipped by 7 bases and J by 8 bases; unmatched bases: 6. The CDR3: CASKLGQGEKLFF. As DNA, the CDR3 is TGTGCCAGCAAACTTGGACAGGGAGAAAAACTGTTTTTT.

This clonotype was recorded many times. This chain joins TRBV6-1 and TRBJ2-7, with a weak D call TRBD1 (6 bases). The CDR3 length is 16 residues. The V and J ends lost 5 bases and 2 bases respectively, with 19 bases between them. Germline V gene data show CDR1 as MNHNS and CDR2 as SASEGT. CDR3 sequence: CASSYESGTPAYEQYF. The CDR3 DNA is TGTGCCAGCAGTTATGAATCTGGGACACCTGCCTACGAGCAGTACTTC.

This chain links TRBV2 with TRBJ2-7; TRBD1 agrees at 8 bases. The trim removed 9 bases at V and 2 bases at J, leaving 3 bases unmatched. The CDR3 has 12 amino acids. From germline, CDR1 is SNHLY and CDR2 FYNNEI. The DNA for the CDR3 is TGTGCCAGTGAGGGACAGGCCTACGAGCAGTACTTC. Its translation is CASEGQAYEQYF. Combining the CDR3 with reference TRBV2 and TRBJ2-7 gives the whole variable domain EPEVTQTPSHQVTQMGQEVILRCVPISNHLYFYWYRQILGQKVEFLVSFYNNEISEKSEIFDDQFSVERPDGSNFTLKIRSTKLEDSAMYFCASEGQAYEQYFGPGTRLTVT.

V is TRBV13 and J is TRBJ2-1, with D possibly being TRBD1 (6 bases). The CDR3 runs to 15 residues. Germline loops: CDR1 PRHDT, CDR2 FYEKMQ (reference sequence). The V end was cut by 5 bases, the J end by 4 bases, with 15 bases between. The CDR3 DNA sequence: TGTGCCAGCAGCGATCGGACAGCGACTTACAATGAGCAGTTCTTC. This encodes CASSDRTATYNEQFF.

This clonotype was observed many times. This sequence joins TRBV6-1 and TRBJ1-1; no reliable D call. The ends were cut back, 2 bases at V and 11 bases at J, with 6 bases in the middle. Germline assignment: CDR1 MNHNS and CDR2 SASEGT. This CDR3 spans 10 amino acids. The chain's CDR3 is CASSEPGAFF. As DNA, the CDR3 is TGTGCCAGCAGTGAACCCGGGGCTTTCTTT.

This clonotype was seen repeatedly, ten times or more. This rearrangement joins TRBV27 to TRBJ2-1; tentatively, D is TRBD1 (6 bases). There are 15 residues in the CDR3. V dropped 2 bases and J dropped 0 bases, with 8 bases sitting between them. CDR1 is MNHEY and CDR2 is SMNVEV in the germline V gene (reference sequence). The CDR3 nucleotides are TGTGCCAGCAGTTTACTGGACAGCTCCTACAATGAGCAGTTCTTC. Amino acid sequence: CASSLLDSSYNEQFF.

This clonotype has ten or more counts. The chain uses TRBV15 and TRBJ1-1; D remains unclear. The CDR3 spans 12 residues. Trimming cost V 0 bases and J 5 bases, with 4 bases left between them. Germline V gene sequence: CDR1 LNHNV, CDR2 YYDKDF (reference sequence). CDR3 DNA sequence: TGTGCCACCAGCAGAGACAGGACTGAAGCTTTCTTT. This encodes CATSRDRTEAFF.

The rearrangement uses TRBV7-9 and TRBJ2-3, with 13 bases matching TRBD2. In germline, CDR1 is SEHNR, CDR2 FQNEAQ (reference sequence). The J segment lost 6 bases and the V segment lost 2 bases, leaving 20 bases of the junction unmatched. This CDR3 contains 21 residues. CDR3 coding DNA: TGTGCCAGCAGCTTACCCGTCAGGGGCGAACTAGCGGGAGGGGTTTACGATACGCAGTATTTT. Amino acid sequence: CASSLPVRGELAGGVYDTQYF.

This clonotype was picked up many times. The chain employs TRBV29-1 and TRBJ1-4, with 7 bases lining up with TRBD1. In germline, CDR1 is SQVTM, CDR2 ANQGSEA. The CDR3 has 15 amino acids. V was clipped by 2 bases and J by 8 bases; unmatched bases: 11. The CDR3 loop is CSVELRAGGQEKLFF. The CDR3, as DNA: TGCAGCGTTGAACTCAGGGCAGGGGGTCAGGAAAAACTGTTTTTT.

The sample holds many counts of this clonotype. The chain couples TRBV11-2 to TRBJ2-1, with TRBD2 matching over 7 bases. This CDR3 spans 16 amino acids. Germline CDR1 SGHAT, CDR2 FQNNGV. J was trimmed by 3 bases and V by 1 base; bases with no gene match: 6. CDR3: CASSLVTSAHYNEQFF. As DNA, the CDR3 is TGTGCCAGCAGCTTAGTAACTAGCGCCCACTACAATGAGCAGTTCTTC.

This clonotype has more than one count but fewer than ten. The gene calls are TRBV3-1 and TRBJ2-1, with D unclear. V lost 4 bases to trimming and J lost 0 bases, with 10 bases between them. Per the germline V gene, CDR1 is LGHDT and CDR2 is YNNKEL (reference sequence). This CDR3 comprises 15 residues. The CDR3 nucleotides are TGTGCCAGCAGCCGAAAGTCCGACTCCTACAATGAGCAGTTCTTC. Translation gives CASSRKSDSYNEQFF.

The sample holds a few counts of this clonotype. J is TRBJ2-3 and V is TRBV10-1; 8 bases match TRBD2. Germline assignment: CDR1 WNHNN and CDR2 SYGVQD (reference sequence). This CDR3 contains 14 residues. With 8 bases clipped from V and 6 bases from J, the junction kept 10 bases outside the gene matches. CDR3 region: CASGKAGDGDTQYF. The CDR3 DNA reads TGCGCCAGCGGGAAAGCGGGAGACGGTGATACGCAGTATTTT.

The chain recombines TRBV12-5 with TRBJ2-2; D gene ambiguous. There are 15 residues in the CDR3. CDR1 is LGHNT and CDR2 is FRNRAP in the germline V gene. Trimming removed 2 bases from V and 5 bases from J, with 12 bases in between. This CDR3 is CASGLHLARTGELFF. For the CDR3, the DNA is TGTGCTAGTGGTTTGCACCTCGCTCGTACCGGGGAGCTGTTTTTT. The full variable domain, in which reference TRBV12-5 and TRBJ2-2 provide the parts outside the CDR3, is DARVTQTPRHKVTEMGQEVTMRCQPILGHNTVFWYRQTMMQGLELLAYFRNRAPLDDSGMPKDRFSAEMPDATLATLKIQPSEPRDSAVYFCASGLHLARTGELFFGEGSRLTVL.

The table lists this clonotype with many counts. The V gene is TRBV5-1, the J gene TRBJ2-1; 7 nucleotides agree with TRBD2. V lost 0 bases, J lost 10 bases, and 4 bases stayed unmatched. CDR3 length: 13 amino acids. CDR1 is SGHRS, CDR2 YFSETQ, per germline. The CDR3 spells CASSLGEGGEQFF. CDR3 DNA sequence: TGCGCCAGCAGCTTGGGGGAGGGTGGCGAGCAGTTCTTC.

At least ten counts were recorded for this clonotype. V gene TRBV20-1 combines with J gene TRBJ2-6; unclear D gene. This CDR3 region has 14 residues. CDR1 DFQATT and CDR2 SNEGSKA come from the germline V gene (reference sequence). V shed 6 bases and J shed 6 bases, with 15 bases lying between them. The CDR3 here is CSAQYRSSANVLTF. Here the CDR3 DNA reads TGCAGTGCACAGTACAGAAGCTCGGCCAACGTCCTGACTTTC.

This clonotype appeared a few times. The chain combines TRBV20-1 with TRBJ2-1; TRBD2 matches 10 bases. Germline assignment: CDR1 DFQATT and CDR2 SNEGSKA (reference sequence). The CDR3 sequence is 15 residues long. V lost 1 base to trimming and J lost 7 bases; unmatched junction nucleotides: 7. The CDR3 nucleotides are TGCAGTGCTAGAGGGGGGGCTAGCGGGGGAAATGAGCAGTTCTTC. Its protein is CSARGGASGGNEQFF.

In its sample, this clonotype was seen many times. V and J are TRBV7-2 and TRBJ2-1; 11 bases agree with TRBD2. In germline, CDR1 is SGHTA, CDR2 FQGNSA. The CDR3 is 15 residues long. V lost 0 bases, J lost 7 bases, and 2 bases stayed unmatched. The CDR3 DNA follows: TGTGCCAGCAGCTTAGCTAGCGGGAGGGGGAATGAGCAGTTCTTC. Translating it yields CASSLASGRGNEQFF. Filled out from reference TRBV7-2 and TRBJ2-1, the complete variable domain reads GAGVSQSPSNKVTEKGKDVELRCDPISGHTALYWYRQSLGQGLEFLIYFQGNSAPDKSGLPSDRFSAERTGGSVSTLTIQRTQQEDSAVYLCASSLASGRGNEQFFGPGTRLTVL.

V usage is TRBV6-1 and J usage is TRBJ2-3, with 9 positions matching TRBD1. There are 16 residues in the CDR3. Germline V gives CDR1 MNHNS, CDR2 SASEGT. V was clipped by 7 bases and J by 8 bases; unmatched bases: 16. The CDR3 is CASTRRTGDKAGTQYF. CDR3 in DNA: TGTGCCAGCACCAGGAGGACAGGGGATAAGGCAGGTACGCAGTATTTT.

Many counts were recorded for this clonotype. This sequence joins TRBV14 and TRBJ2-3, with D possibly being TRBD1 (6 bases). This CDR3 is 15 amino acids long. Germline values: CDR1 SGHDN, CDR2 FVKESK. The ends were cut back, 4 bases at V and 5 bases at J, with 16 bases in the middle. The CDR3 nucleotides are TGTGCCAGCAGCCTACAGGGCCCCGCGGGAGATACGCAGTATTTT. The encoded protein is CASSLQGPAGDTQYF.